What follows are 16 T cell receptor beta chains derived from one specimen sequenced in a study of OX40 agonist ivuxolimab in advanced cancers. The assay was immunoSEQ multiplex PCR, and TCRdb's table has in-frame clones only and misses some. Among about 38,000 clones, about 82% were seen once, and the ten largest hold 21%. The source was CD4+ or CD8+ T cells sorted from blood, collected in a trial of the OX40 agonist ivuxolimab. These receptors all come from an adult with an advanced solid tumor such as melanoma, head and neck, liver or kidney cancer.

This sequence joins TRBV5-1 and TRBJ2-5, with D maybe TRBD2 (6 bases). The CDR3 is 13 amino acids. Trimming removed 6 bases from V and 1 base from J, with 10 bases in between. The germline V gene encodes CDR1 SGHRS and CDR2 YFSETQ. In DNA, the CDR3 is TGCGCCAGCAACGCGGGGACCCAAGAGACCCAGTACTTC. This gives the protein CASNAGTQETQYF.

The chain recombines TRBV6-6 with TRBJ1-5; possibly TRBD1 for D (5 bases). The germline V gene encodes CDR1 MNHNY and CDR2 SVGAGI (reference sequence). V lost 1 base and J 7 bases, leaving 14 bases between the germline ends. The CDR3 has 15 residues. This CDR3 reads CASSYLTGGNQPQHF. The CDR3 coding sequence is TGTGCCAGCAGTTACTTAACGGGGGGGAACCAGCCCCAGCATTTT.

Of note for this clone: One end of the junction varies from germline; a read error may be responsible. This specimen includes other DNA sequences encoding the same CDR3. The chain carries TRBV15 and TRBJ2-7; tentative D call: TRBD2 (5 bases). Germline V gene lookup returns CDR1 LNHNV and CDR2 YYDKDF (reference sequence). The CDR3 runs to 15 residues. CDR3: CATSRGTGMTYEQYF. The CDR3 region has the DNA TGCGCCACCAGCAGAGGTACCGGGATGACCTACGAGCAGTACTTC.

The chain employs TRBV7-9 and TRBJ1-1, with no clear D. Trimming removed 5 bases from V and 2 bases from J, with 15 bases in between. CDR1 and CDR2 from the germline V gene are SEHNR and FQNEAQ (reference sequence). The CDR3 extends over 15 amino acids. The CDR3 coding sequence is TGTGCCAGCAGCCCCGGCGGATCTTCCAACACTGAAGCTTTCTTT. Translating it yields CASSPGGSSNTEAFF.

V gene TRBV7-2 combines with J gene TRBJ2-6; no reliable D call. CDR1 and CDR2 (germline): SGHTA, FQGNSA. CDR3 length: 12 residues. The V gene lost 4 bases and the J gene lost 4 bases, with 2 bases spanning the gap. CDR3 in DNA: TGTGCCAGCAGCTCAGGGGCCAACGTCCTGACTTTC. Translation: CASSSGANVLTF. The full variable domain, its missing parts supplied by reference TRBV7-2 and TRBJ2-6, is GAGVSQSPSNKVTEKGKDVELRCDPISGHTALYWYRQSLGQGLEFLIYFQGNSAPDKSGLPSDRFSAERTGGSVSTLTIQRTQQEDSAVYLCASSSGANVLTFGAGSRLTVL.

This clone has a single count. This chain links TRBV16 with TRBJ1-3; D is unclear. The germline V and J ends were trimmed by 3 bases and 1 base, with 7 bases remaining between them. This CDR3 is 14 amino acids long. From germline, CDR1 is KGHSY and CDR2 FQNENV. CDR3 bases: TGTGCCAGCAGCCAGGGAAGATCTGGAAACACCATATATTTT. Encoded protein: CASSQGRSGNTIYF.

The chain couples TRBV6-6 to TRBJ2-1; maybe TRBD2 (5 bases). Germline loops: CDR1 MNHNY, CDR2 SVGAGI (reference sequence). There are 13 residues in the CDR3. Trimming shortened V by 2 bases and J by 4 bases, and 6 bases separated the two germline ends. CDR3: CASSYEGYNEQFF. DNA of the CDR3: TGTGCCAGCAGTTACGAGGGATACAATGAGCAGTTCTTC.

The V call is TRBV29-1, the J call TRBJ2-5, with D perhaps matching TRBD2 (5 bases). The J call is in doubt because the DNA end fits TRBJ2-7 better. Per the germline V gene, CDR1 is SQVTM and CDR2 is ANQGSEA. CDR3 length: 14 residues. CDR3 coding DNA: TGCAGCGTTGTTGAAGGGAGAGGGTCTTACGAGCAGTACTTC. This codes for CSVVEGRGSYEQYF.

This chain joins TRBV2 and TRBJ1-5, with D hard to call. V gave up 3 bases and J gave up 0 bases, with 6 bases separating them. Germline V CDR1 and CDR2: SNHLY, FYNNEI. This CDR3 has 14 residues. CDR3 in amino acids: CASSDRTSNQPQHF. The CDR3 bases are TGTGCCAGCAGTGATCGAACTAGCAATCAGCCCCAGCATTTT.

The gene calls are TRBV28 and TRBJ2-1; 7 bases match TRBD1. CDR1 and CDR2 (germline): MDHEN, SYDVKM. J gave up 7 bases and V 5 bases, and 8 bases lay outside the gene matches. This CDR3 comprises 14 residues. The CDR3 sequence: CASSDREGWNEQFF. In DNA form, the CDR3 reads TGTGCCAGCAGTGACAGGGAAGGCTGGAATGAGCAGTTCTTC. Full variable domain (remainder filled in from reference TRBV28 and TRBJ2-1): DVKVTQSSRYLVKRTGEKVFLECVQDMDHENMFWYRQDPGLGLRLIYFSYDVKMKEKGDIPEGYSVSREKKERFSLILESASTNQTSMYLCASSDREGWNEQFFGPGTRLTVL.

V is TRBV5-1 and J is TRBJ2-7, with a weak D call TRBD1 (6 bases). V lost 5 bases and J lost 0, with 15 bases in between. Germline assignment: CDR1 SGHRS and CDR2 YFSETQ. The CDR3 has 15 residues. CDR3 nucleotide sequence: TGCGCCAGCAGATCCACAGGGTTGAGCTCCTACGAGCAGTACTTC. This translates into CASRSTGLSSYEQYF.

This sequence joins TRBV11-2 and TRBJ2-5; 12 bases align to TRBD1. The ends lost 1 base at V and 4 bases at J; junction bases unmatched: 7. The CDR3 runs to 17 residues. Germline CDR1 reads SGHAT; CDR2 reads FQNNGV. The CDR3 spells CASSLGSGTGGGETQYF. CDR3 DNA: TGTGCCAGCAGCTTAGGATCCGGGACAGGGGGCGGAGAGACCCAGTACTTC.

This sequence joins TRBV25-1 and TRBJ1-2; D is possibly TRBD1 (6 bases). Germline assignment: CDR1 MGHDK and CDR2 SYGVNS. Trimming stripped 8 bases from V and 3 bases from J, with 10 bases between. The CDR3 is made up of 12 amino acids. CDR3 in DNA: TGTGCCAGCCGGGGGCCATACTATGGCTACACCTTC. Translated: CASRGPYYGYTF.

V gene TRBV11-2 combines with J gene TRBJ1-2; 11 bases match TRBD1. This CDR3 contains 15 residues. CDR1 is SGHAT, CDR2 FQNNGV, per germline. Trimming cost V 4 bases and J 7 bases; bases outside gene matches: 8. CDR3 DNA sequence: TGTGCCAGCAGCTCCCTCGGACAGGGGGCGTCTGGCTACACCTTC. Translating it yields CASSSLGQGASGYTF.

The CDR3 protein is CASSQDLGVEQYF. CDR3 bases: TGTGCCAGCAGCCAAGATTTAGGGGTCGAGCAGTACTTC. J is TRBJ2-7 and V is TRBV5-4, with D possibly being TRBD1 (5 bases). The V end lost 4 bases, the J end lost 6 bases, and 14 bases lay between the germline ends. Germline lookup yields CDR1 SGHNT and CDR2 YYREEE (reference sequence). This CDR3 comprises 13 residues.

The J gene is TRBJ2-1, the V gene TRBV28, with a tentative D call TRBD1 (5 bases). Between the trimmed V and J ends, which lost 1 base and 6 bases, there was a span of 10 bases. The CDR3 totals 14 residues. The germline gives CDR1 MDHEN, CDR2 SYDVKM. For the CDR3, the DNA is TGTGCCAGCAGTTTATTCAGGGAAGGCAATGAGCAGTTCTTC. Protein product: CASSLFREGNEQFF.